These 7 T cell receptor beta chains came from one sample sequenced in a study of T cell responses to AZD1222 COVID-19 vaccine. Libraries were prepared by immunoSEQ multiplex PCR; TCRdb keeps only in-frame clonotypes and omits some of them. The sample contains some 110,000 clones, 85% to 95% of which appear only once. Source: peripheral blood, taken on day 0 of AZD1222 vaccination. All receptors derive from an adult in good health.

V gene TRBV18 combines with J gene TRBJ1-2, with 7 bases lining up with TRBD1. Germline CDR1 reads KGHSH; CDR2 reads LQKENI. J gave up 0 bases and V 3 bases, and 7 bases lay outside the gene matches. CDR3 size: 16 residues. The CDR3, as DNA: TGTGCCAGCTCACCGCGAGACAGGGTGCCTAACTATGGCTACACCTTC. Translating it yields CASSPRDRVPNYGYTF.

The rearrangement joins TRBV7-2 to TRBJ1-2; D perhaps matches TRBD1 (5 bases). Germline-derived CDR1 and CDR2 are SGHTA and FQGNSA. V lost 4 bases and J lost 2, with 20 bases in between. CDR3 length equals 17 residues. The CDR3 loop is CASSSLGVGRLNYGYTF. Written as DNA, the CDR3 is TGTGCCAGCAGCTCTTTGGGGGTAGGCAGGCTCAACTATGGCTACACCTTC.

This chain uses TRBV5-1 with TRBJ1-1, with TRBD1 as a possible D gene (5 bases). The germline V gene has CDR1 SGHRS and CDR2 YFSETQ. CDR3 length equals 15 residues. Deletions cut 1 base from V and 5 bases from J, with 15 bases between. CDR3 residues: CASSLTWGSPTEAFF. CDR3 in DNA: TGCGCCAGCAGCTTGACTTGGGGGTCTCCTACTGAAGCTTTCTTT.

The V and J genes are TRBV30 and TRBJ1-6, with no clear D. The CDR3 runs to 14 residues. From germline, CDR1 is GTSNPN and CDR2 SVGIG (reference sequence). V lost 0 bases to trimming and J lost 7 bases, with 10 bases between them. The CDR3 DNA follows: TGTGCCTGGAGTGTTGGTCGGCGCAATTCACCCCTCCACTTT. This encodes CAWSVGRRNSPLHF.

This clone is a singleton in its sample. The genes are TRBV19 and TRBJ2-7, with D possibly TRBD1 on 5 matching bases. This CDR3 has 13 amino acids. Germline CDR1 is LNHDA and CDR2 is SQIVND (reference sequence). Trimming shortened V by 5 bases and J by 3 bases, and 11 bases separated the two germline ends. The CDR3 loop reads CASSPQGFYEQYF. CDR3 DNA sequence: TGTGCCAGTAGTCCGCAGGGCTTCTACGAGCAGTACTTC.

The rearrangement joins TRBV28 to TRBJ2-1; TRBD1 aligns across 8 bases. The CDR3 has 16 residues. V shed 7 bases, J shed 8 bases, and the junction held 16 bases outside the gene matches. CDR1 and CDR2 from the germline V gene are MDHEN and SYDVKM. CDR3 loop: CASTSTQGVLIYEQFF. The CDR3 DNA reads TGTGCCAGCACCTCAACACAGGGGGTGCTTATCTATGAGCAGTTCTTC.

The V call is TRBV2, the J call TRBJ2-5; TRBD1 matches 12 bases. The CDR3 spans 16 residues. With 7 bases clipped from V and 5 bases from J, the junction kept 11 bases outside the gene matches. Germline loops: CDR1 SNHLY, CDR2 FYNNEI. The CDR3 region has the DNA TGTGCCAGCACCGGGACAGGGGGCACGACTTCCGAGACCCAGTACTTC. As protein: CASTGTGGTTSETQYF.